The 9 T cell receptor beta chains presented below share a single source sample, sequenced in a study of T cell responses to AZD1222 COVID-19 vaccine. Sequenced by immunoSEQ multiplex PCR; TCRdb stores in-frame clones only, minus some. The table lists more than 95,000 clones, 90% of them singletons. The source was peripheral blood, collected on day 0 of AZD1222 vaccination. Receptors were obtained from an adult in good health.

This chain joins TRBV5-4 and TRBJ2-1; D is uncertain. The CDR3 consists of 13 residues. V was cut by 0 bases and J by 10 bases, with 11 bases left in between. Germline V CDR1 and CDR2: SGHNT, YYREEE (reference sequence). CDR3 amino acids: CASSLVAAREQFF. The CDR3 DNA reads as TGTGCCAGCAGCTTGGTTGCAGCTCGGGAGCAGTTCTTC.

This chain joins TRBV5-4 and TRBJ2-1, with D uncertain. The CDR3 extends over 14 amino acids. V lost 5 bases, J lost 0 bases, and 9 bases lay in between. Germline V gene data show CDR1 as SGHNT and CDR2 as YYREEE (reference sequence). CDR3 in DNA: TGTGCCAGCAGGCGAGGTAGCTCCTACAATGAGCAGTTCTTC. Amino acids: CASRRGSSYNEQFF. Based on the CDR3 plus reference TRBV5-4 and TRBJ2-1, the full variable domain is ETGVTQSPTHLIKTRGQQVTLRCSSQSGHNTVSWYQQALGQGPQFIFQYYREEENGRGNFPPRFSGLQFPNYSSELNVNALELDDSALYLCASRRGSSYNEQFFGPGTRLTVL.

V gene TRBV2 combines with J gene TRBJ2-1; D not certain. CDR3 size: 12 residues. V was clipped by 6 bases and J by 8 bases, with 11 bases between them. Germline V CDR1 and CDR2: SNHLY, FYNNEI. This chain's CDR3 is CASSGRRDEQFF. CDR3 in DNA: TGTGCCAGCAGCGGCCGTCGGGATGAGCAGTTCTTC.

The chain recombines TRBV18 with TRBJ1-2, with TRBD1 matching over 7 bases. This CDR3 region has 15 residues. Unmatched junction bases numbered 8, after V lost 3 bases and J lost 4 bases. Germline assignment: CDR1 KGHSH and CDR2 LQKENI. This CDR3 is CASSPRQGFGYGYTF. In nucleotides, the CDR3 is TGTGCCAGCTCACCCAGACAGGGTTTCGGCTATGGCTACACCTTC.

The gene calls are TRBV5-1 and TRBJ1-4, with no clear D. The CDR3 is 14 amino acids. Trimming cost V 1 base and J 7 bases, with 11 bases left between them. CDR1 is SGHRS, CDR2 YFSETQ, per germline. CDR3 residues: CASSLNLPSEKLFF. The CDR3, as DNA: TGCGCCAGCAGCTTGAATCTGCCCTCTGAAAAACTGTTTTTT. The complete variable domain, with remaining parts taken from reference TRBV5-1 and TRBJ1-4, reads KAGVTQTPRYLIKTRGQQVTLSCSPISGHRSVSWYQQTPGQGLQFLFEYFSETQRNKGNFPGRFSGRQFSNSRSEMNVSTLELGDSALYLCASSLNLPSEKLFFGSGTQLSVL.

This clone was counted a few times. The chain carries TRBV2 and TRBJ1-1; 9 nucleotides match TRBD1. Trimming at V came to 2 bases and at J to 3 bases, leaving 13 bases not matched to a gene. Germline V CDR1 and CDR2: SNHLY, FYNNEI. The CDR3 sequence is 18 residues long. CDR3 residues: CASSELGTGINRDTEAFF. As DNA, the CDR3 is TGTGCCAGCAGTGAACTCGGGACAGGGATCAACAGGGACACTGAAGCTTTCTTT.

The chain links TRBV7-9 to TRBJ1-2; D may be TRBD1 (5 bases). Trimming removed 7 bases at V and 1 base at J, with 16 bases between. CDR1 and CDR2 from the germline V gene are SEHNR and FQNEAQ (reference sequence). The CDR3 has 15 residues. The CDR3 DNA is TGTGCCAGCAACAGAGACGGGGCAGTTAACTATGGCTACACCTTC. Encoded protein: CASNRDGAVNYGYTF.

The chain employs TRBV19 and TRBJ2-7; 9 bases map to TRBD2. Trimming cost V 5 bases and J 2 bases; bases outside gene matches: 4. This CDR3 is 14 amino acids long. CDR1 LNHDA and CDR2 SQIVND come from the germline V gene (reference sequence). CDR3 residues: CASSRSSGTYEQYF. The CDR3 region has the DNA TGTGCCAGTAGTCGGTCTAGCGGGACCTACGAGCAGTACTTC.

J is TRBJ2-3 and V is TRBV6-5, with D unresolved. V was pared by 2 bases and J by 8 bases, with 20 bases between. Germline CDR1 reads MNHEY; CDR2 reads SVGAGI. This CDR3 comprises 16 residues. The CDR3 region is CASSYGRPPLVVTQYF. CDR3 in DNA: TGTGCCAGCAGTTACGGTCGCCCGCCGCTTGTCGTTACGCAGTATTTT.